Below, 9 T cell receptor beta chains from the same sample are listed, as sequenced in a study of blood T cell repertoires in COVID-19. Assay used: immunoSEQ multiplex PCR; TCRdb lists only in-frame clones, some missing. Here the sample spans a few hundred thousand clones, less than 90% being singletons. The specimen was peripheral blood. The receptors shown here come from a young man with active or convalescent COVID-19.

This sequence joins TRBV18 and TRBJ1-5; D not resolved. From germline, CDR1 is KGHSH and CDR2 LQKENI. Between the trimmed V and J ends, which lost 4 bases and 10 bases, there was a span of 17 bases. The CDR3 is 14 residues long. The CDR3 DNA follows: TGTGCCAGCTCACTGGGTTCGACGAGGGAACCCCAGCATTTT. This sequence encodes CASSLGSTREPQHF.

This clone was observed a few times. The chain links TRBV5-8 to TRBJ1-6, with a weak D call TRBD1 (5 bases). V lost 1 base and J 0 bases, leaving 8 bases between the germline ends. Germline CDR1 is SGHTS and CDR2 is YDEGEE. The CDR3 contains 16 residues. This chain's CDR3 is CASSLQGSSYNSPLHF. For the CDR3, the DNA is TGTGCCAGCAGCTTGCAGGGTTCCTCCTATAATTCACCCCTCCACTTT. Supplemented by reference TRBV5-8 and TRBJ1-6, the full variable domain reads EAGVTQSPTHLIKTRGQQATLRCSPISGHTSVYWYQQALGLGLQFLLWYDEGEERNRGNFPPRFSGRQFPNYSSELNVNALELEDSALYLCASSLQGSSYNSPLHFGNGTRLTVT.

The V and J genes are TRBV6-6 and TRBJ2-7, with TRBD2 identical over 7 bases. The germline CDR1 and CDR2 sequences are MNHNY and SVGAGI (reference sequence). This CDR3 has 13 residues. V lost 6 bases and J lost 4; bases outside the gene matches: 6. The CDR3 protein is CASRGGIYYEQYF. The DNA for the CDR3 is TGTGCCAGCAGGGGAGGGATTTATTACGAGCAGTACTTC.

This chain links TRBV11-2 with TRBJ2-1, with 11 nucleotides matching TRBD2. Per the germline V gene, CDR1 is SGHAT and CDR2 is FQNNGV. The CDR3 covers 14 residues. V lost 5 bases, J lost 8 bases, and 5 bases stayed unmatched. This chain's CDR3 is CASSNRLAGYEQFF. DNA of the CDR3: TGTGCCAGCAGCAACCGACTAGCGGGGTATGAGCAGTTCTTC.

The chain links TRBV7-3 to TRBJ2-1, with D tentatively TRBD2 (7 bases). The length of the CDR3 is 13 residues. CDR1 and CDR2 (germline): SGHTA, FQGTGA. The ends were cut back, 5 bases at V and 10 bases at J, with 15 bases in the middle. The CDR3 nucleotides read TGTGCCAGCAGCCAACAGGGAGGGTGGGAGCAGTTCTTC. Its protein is CASSQQGGWEQFF.

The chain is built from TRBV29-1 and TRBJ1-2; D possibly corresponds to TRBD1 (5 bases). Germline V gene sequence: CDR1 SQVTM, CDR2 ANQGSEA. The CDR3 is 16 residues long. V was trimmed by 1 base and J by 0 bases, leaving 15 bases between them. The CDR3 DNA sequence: TGCAGCGTTGAAGCCCGGGGGGACGGGACTAACTATGGCTACACCTTC. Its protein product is CSVEARGDGTNYGYTF.

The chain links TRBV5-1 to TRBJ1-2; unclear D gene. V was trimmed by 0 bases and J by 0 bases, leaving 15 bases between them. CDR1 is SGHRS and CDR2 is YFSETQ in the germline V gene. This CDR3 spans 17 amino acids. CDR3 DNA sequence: TGCGCCAGCAGCTTGGATTGGGCCCCCGCATCTAACTATGGCTACACCTTC. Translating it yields CASSLDWAPASNYGYTF.

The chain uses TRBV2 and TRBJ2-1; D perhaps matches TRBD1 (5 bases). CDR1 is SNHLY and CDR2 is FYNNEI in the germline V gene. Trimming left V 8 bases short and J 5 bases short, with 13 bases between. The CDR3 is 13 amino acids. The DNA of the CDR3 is TGTGCCAGCCAACTACAGGAGAACAATGAGCAGTTCTTC. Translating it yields CASQLQENNEQFF.

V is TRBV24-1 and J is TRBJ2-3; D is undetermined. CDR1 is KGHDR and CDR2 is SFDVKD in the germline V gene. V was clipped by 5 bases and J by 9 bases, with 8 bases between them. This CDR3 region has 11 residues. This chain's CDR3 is CATSAQATQYF. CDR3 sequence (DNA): TGTGCCACCAGTGCCCAGGCAACGCAGTATTTT.